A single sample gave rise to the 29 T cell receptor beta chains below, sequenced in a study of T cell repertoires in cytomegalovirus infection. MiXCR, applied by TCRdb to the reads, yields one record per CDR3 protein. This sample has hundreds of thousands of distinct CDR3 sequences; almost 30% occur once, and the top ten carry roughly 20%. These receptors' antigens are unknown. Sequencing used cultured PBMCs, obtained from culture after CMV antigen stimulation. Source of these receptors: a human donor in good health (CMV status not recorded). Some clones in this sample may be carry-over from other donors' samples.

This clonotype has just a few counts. This CDR3 is CASSLTPTEAFF. The CDR3 region has the DNA TGTGCCAGCAGCCTAACCCCCACTGAAGCTTTCTTT. The chain uses TRBV7-2 and TRBJ1-1; no clear D. In germline, CDR1 is SGHTA, CDR2 FQGNSA. Deletions cut 5 bases from V and 4 bases from J, with 8 bases between. This CDR3 contains 12 residues.

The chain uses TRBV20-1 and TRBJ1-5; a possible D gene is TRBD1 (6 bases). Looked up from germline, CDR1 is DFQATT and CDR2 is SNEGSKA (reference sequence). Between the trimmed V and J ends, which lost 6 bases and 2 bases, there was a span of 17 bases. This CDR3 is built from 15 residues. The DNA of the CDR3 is TGCAGTGCCTACGGAGGGGGTGGAGGCAATCAGCCCCAGCATTTT. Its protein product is CSAYGGGGGNQPQHF.

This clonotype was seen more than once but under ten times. DNA of the CDR3: TGTGCCAGCAGCCAAACCAGGGGAAGCAATCAGCCCCAGCATTTT. This codes for CASSQTRGSNQPQHF. The chain carries TRBV7-8 and TRBJ1-5; D is possibly TRBD1 (6 bases). CDR3 size: 15 residues. The V end lost 5 bases, the J end lost 1 base, and 12 bases lay between the germline ends. In germline, CDR1 is SGHVS, CDR2 FQNEAQ.

The CDR3 sequence: CASSPPEGNIQYF. Here the CDR3 DNA reads TGTGCCAGTAGTCCGCCGGAAGGTAACATTCAGTACTTC. This chain joins TRBV19 and TRBJ2-4; D is uncertain. Looked up from germline, CDR1 is LNHDA and CDR2 is SQIVND (reference sequence). The CDR3 contains 13 residues. The V end lost 5 bases, the J end lost 7 bases, and 12 bases lay between the germline ends. The full variable domain, in which reference TRBV19 and TRBJ2-4 provide the parts outside the CDR3, is DGGITQSPKYLFRKEGQNVTLSCEQNLNHDAMYWYRQDPGQGLRLIYYSQIVNDFQKGDIAEGYSVSREKKESFPLTVTSAQKNPTAFYLCASSPPEGNIQYFGAGTRLSVL.

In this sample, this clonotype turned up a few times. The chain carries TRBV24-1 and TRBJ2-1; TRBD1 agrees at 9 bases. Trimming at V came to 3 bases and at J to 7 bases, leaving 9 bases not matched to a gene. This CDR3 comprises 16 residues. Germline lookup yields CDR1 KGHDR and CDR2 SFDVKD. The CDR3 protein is CATSDTPGQGSNEQFF. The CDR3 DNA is TGTGCCACCAGTGATACCCCGGGACAGGGATCAAATGAGCAGTTCTTC.

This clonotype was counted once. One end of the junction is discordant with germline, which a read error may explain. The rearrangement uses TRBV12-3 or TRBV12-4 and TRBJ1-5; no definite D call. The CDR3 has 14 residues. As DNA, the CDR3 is TGTGCCAGCAGCCTCTCTTCGGGCAATCAGCACCAGCATTTT. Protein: CASSLSSGNQHQHF.

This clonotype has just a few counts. The CDR3 bases are TGCAGTGCTTCTTCCGGGACCCAACAGTACTTC. Translating it yields CSASSGTQQYF. The chain carries TRBV20-1 and TRBJ2-7, with D possibly called TRBD1 or TRBD2 (5 bases each). CDR1 DFQATT and CDR2 SNEGSKA come from the germline V gene (reference sequence). V shed 5 bases and J shed 10 bases, with 15 bases lying between them. This CDR3 has 11 residues.

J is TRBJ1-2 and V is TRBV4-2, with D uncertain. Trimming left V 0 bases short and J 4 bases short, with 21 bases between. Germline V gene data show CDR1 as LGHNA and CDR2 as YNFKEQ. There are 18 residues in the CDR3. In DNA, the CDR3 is TGTGCCAGCAGCCAAGATAGATACCGCCTTGATAGGGTCTATGGCTACACCTTC. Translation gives CASSQDRYRLDRVYGYTF.

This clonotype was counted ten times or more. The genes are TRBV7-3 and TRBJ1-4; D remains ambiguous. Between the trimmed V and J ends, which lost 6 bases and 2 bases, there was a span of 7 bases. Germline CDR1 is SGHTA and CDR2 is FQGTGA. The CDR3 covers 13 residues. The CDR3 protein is CASSRSTNEKLFF. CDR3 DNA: TGTGCCAGCAGTCGAAGTACTAATGAAAAACTGTTTTTT.

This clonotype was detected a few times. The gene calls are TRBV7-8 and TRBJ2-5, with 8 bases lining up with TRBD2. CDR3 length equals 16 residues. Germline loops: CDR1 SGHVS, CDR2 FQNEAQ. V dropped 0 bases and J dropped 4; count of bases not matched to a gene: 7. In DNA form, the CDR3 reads TGTGCCAGCAGCTTAGCGACGGGAGGGGGAGGAGAGACCCAGTACTTC. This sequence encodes CASSLATGGGGETQYF.

In nucleotides, the CDR3 is TGTGCCAGCAGTAGCCCGGGGTTAGGGGGAGATAATTCACCCCTCCACTTT. Protein: CASSSPGLGGDNSPLHF. The genes are TRBV28 and TRBJ1-6; a weak D match, TRBD1 (6 bases). Germline loops: CDR1 MDHEN, CDR2 SYDVKM. V was trimmed by 5 bases and J by 5 bases, leaving 19 bases between them. The CDR3 runs 17 residues. Filled out from reference TRBV28 and TRBJ1-6, the complete variable domain reads DVKVTQSSRYLVKRTGEKVFLECVQDMDHENMFWYRQDPGLGLRLIYFSYDVKMKEKGDIPEGYSVSREKKERFSLILESASTNQTSMYLCASSSPGLGGDNSPLHFGNGTRLTVT.

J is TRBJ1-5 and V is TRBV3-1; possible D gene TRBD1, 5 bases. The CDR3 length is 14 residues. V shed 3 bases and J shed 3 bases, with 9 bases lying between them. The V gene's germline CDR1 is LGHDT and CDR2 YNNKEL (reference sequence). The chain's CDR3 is CASSQGLDNQPQHF. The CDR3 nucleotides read TGTGCCAGCAGCCAGGGACTGGACAATCAGCCCCAGCATTTT.

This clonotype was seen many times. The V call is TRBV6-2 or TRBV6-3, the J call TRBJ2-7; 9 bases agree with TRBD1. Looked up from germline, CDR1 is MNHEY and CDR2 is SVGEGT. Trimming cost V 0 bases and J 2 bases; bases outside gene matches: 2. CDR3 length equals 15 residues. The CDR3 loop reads CASSYSTGGTYEQYF. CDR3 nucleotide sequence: TGTGCCAGCAGTTACTCGACAGGGGGGACCTACGAGCAGTACTTC.

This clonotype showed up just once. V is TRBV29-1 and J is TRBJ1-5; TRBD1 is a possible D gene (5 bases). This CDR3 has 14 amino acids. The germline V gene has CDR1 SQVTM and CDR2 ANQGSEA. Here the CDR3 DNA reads TGCAACATGAGGACACTATATAGCAATCAGCCCCAGCATTTT. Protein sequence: CNMRTLYSNQPQHF.

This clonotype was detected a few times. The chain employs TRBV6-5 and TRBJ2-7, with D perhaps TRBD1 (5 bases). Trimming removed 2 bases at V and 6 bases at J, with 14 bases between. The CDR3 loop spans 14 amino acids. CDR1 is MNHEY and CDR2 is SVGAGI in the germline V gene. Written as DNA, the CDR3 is TGTGCCAGCAGTTACAAGGCAGGGCAGACCGAGCAGTACTTC. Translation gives CASSYKAGQTEQYF.

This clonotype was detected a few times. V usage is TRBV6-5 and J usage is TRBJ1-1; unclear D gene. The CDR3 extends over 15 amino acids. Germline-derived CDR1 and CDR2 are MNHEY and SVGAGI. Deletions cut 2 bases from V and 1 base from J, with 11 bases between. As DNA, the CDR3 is TGTGCCAGCAGTTACGGGGTCCTCGCGAACACTGAAGCTTTCTTT. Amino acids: CASSYGVLANTEAFF.

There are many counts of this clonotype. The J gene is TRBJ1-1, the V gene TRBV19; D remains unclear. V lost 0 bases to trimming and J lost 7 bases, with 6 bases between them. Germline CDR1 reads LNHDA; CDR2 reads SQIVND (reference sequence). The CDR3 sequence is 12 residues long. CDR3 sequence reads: CASSIDLSEAFF. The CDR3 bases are TGTGCCAGTAGTATAGATTTAAGTGAAGCTTTCTTT.

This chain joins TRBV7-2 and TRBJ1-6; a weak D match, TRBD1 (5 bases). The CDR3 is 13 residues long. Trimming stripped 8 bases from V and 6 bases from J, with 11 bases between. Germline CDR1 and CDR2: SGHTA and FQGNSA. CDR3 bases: TGTGCCAGCCTGACAGTGCGTAATTCACCCCTCCACTTT. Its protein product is CASLTVRNSPLHF.

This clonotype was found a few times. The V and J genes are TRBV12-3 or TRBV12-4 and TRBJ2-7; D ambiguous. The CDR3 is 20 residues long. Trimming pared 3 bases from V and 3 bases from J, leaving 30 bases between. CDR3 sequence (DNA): TGTGCCAGCAGTTTGTTCTCCGACGTCGAAACTCGGAAGGGCCACTACGAGCAGTACTTC. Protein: CASSLFSDVETRKGHYEQYF.

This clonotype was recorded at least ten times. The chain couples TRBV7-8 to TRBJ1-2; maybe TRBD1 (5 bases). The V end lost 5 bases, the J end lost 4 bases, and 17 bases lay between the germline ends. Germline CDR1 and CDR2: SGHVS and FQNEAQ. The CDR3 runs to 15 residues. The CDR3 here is CASSPGGEGFYGYTF. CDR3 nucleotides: TGTGCCAGCAGCCCCGGGGGGGAGGGGTTCTATGGCTACACCTTC.

The DNA of the CDR3 is TGTGCCAGCAGCGCGAGCCCCATGTTTGATCAGCCCCAGCATTTT. As protein: CASSASPMFDQPQHF. The chain carries TRBV9 and TRBJ1-5; D not certain. The CDR3 is made up of 15 amino acids. V was cut by 3 bases and J by 5 bases, with 15 bases left in between. The germline gives CDR1 SGDLS, CDR2 YYNGEE.

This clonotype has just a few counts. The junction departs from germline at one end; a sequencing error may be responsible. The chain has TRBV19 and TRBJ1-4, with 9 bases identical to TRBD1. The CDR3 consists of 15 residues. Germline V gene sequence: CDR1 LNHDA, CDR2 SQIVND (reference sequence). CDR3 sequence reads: CASSIRTGVYEKLFF. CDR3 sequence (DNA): TGTGCCAGTAGTATCAGGACAGGGGTTTATGAGAAACTGTTTTTT.

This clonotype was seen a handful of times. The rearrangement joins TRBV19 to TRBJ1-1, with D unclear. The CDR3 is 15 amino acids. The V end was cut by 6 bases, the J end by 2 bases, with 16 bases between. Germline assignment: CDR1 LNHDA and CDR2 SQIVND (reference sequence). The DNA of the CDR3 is TGTGCCAGTAGCCCTACCGGGAAAGGCAACACTGAAGCTTTCTTT. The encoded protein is CASSPTGKGNTEAFF.

CDR3 coding DNA: TGCAGTGCTTCCTGGCCCCGGGAGGAAAAACTGTTTTTT. Translated: CSASWPREEKLFF. The V and J genes are TRBV20-1 and TRBJ1-4; D is uncertain. V shed 5 bases and J shed 8 bases, with 15 bases lying between them. Looked up from germline, CDR1 is DFQATT and CDR2 is SNEGSKA (reference sequence). CDR3 size: 13 residues.

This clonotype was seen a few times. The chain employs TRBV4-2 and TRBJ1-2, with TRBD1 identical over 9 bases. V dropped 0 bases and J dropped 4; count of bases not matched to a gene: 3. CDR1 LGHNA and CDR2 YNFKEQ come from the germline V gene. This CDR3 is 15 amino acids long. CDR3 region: CASSQDGGQGYGYTF. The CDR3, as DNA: TGTGCCAGCAGCCAAGATGGGGGACAGGGCTATGGCTACACCTTC.

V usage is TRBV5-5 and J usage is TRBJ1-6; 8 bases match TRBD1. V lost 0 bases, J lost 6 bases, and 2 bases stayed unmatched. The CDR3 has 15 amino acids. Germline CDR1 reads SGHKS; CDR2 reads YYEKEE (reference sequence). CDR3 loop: CASSLGGQGNSPLHF. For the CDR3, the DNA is TGTGCCAGCAGCTTGGGCGGACAGGGTAATTCACCCCTCCACTTT.

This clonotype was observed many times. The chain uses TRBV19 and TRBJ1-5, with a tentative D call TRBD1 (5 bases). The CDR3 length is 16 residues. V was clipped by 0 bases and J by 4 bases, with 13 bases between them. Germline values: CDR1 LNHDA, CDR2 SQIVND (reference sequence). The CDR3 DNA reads TGTGCCAGTAGTATAGATCCCGTTGGGGGGAATCAGCCCCAGCATTTT. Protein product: CASSIDPVGGNQPQHF.

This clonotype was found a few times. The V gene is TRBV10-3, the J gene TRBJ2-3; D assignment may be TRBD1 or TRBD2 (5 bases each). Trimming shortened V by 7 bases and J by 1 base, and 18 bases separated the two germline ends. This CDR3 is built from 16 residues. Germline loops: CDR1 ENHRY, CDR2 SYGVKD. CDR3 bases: TGTGCCATCACTCCGGGACCACAAAGGGGCACAGATACGCAGTATTTT. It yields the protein CAITPGPQRGTDTQYF.

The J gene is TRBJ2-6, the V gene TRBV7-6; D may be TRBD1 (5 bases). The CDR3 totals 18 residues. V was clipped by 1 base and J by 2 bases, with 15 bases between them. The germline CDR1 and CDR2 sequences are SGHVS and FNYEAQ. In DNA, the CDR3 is TGTGCCAGCAGCTTAGGACAGTGGAGTAACCCTGGGGCCAACGTCCTGACTTTC. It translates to CASSLGQWSNPGANVLTF.